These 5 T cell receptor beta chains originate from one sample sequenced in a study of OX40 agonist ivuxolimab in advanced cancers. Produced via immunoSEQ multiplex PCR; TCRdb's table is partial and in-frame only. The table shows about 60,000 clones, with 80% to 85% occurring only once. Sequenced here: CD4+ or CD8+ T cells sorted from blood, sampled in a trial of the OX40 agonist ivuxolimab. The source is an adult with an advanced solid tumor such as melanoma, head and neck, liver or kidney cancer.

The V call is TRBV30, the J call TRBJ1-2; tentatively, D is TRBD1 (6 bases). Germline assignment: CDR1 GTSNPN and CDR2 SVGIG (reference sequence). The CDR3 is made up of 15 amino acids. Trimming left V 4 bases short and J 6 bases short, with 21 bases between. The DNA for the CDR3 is TGTGCCTGGACCCGCGCTGGCAGGGGATACGATGGCTACACCTTC. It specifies CAWTRAGRGYDGYTF.

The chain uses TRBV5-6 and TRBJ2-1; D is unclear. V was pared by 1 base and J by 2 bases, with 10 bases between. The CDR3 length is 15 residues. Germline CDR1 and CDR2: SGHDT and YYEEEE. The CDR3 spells CASSLRSGPYNEQFF. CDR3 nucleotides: TGTGCCAGCAGCTTGAGGTCAGGTCCCTACAATGAGCAGTTCTTC.

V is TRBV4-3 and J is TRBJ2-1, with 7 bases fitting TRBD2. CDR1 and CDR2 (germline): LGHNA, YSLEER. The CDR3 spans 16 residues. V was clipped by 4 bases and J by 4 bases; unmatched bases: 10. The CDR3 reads CASSPSTGGVYNEQFF. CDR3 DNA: TGCGCCAGCAGCCCATCCACGGGGGGAGTATACAATGAGCAGTTCTTC.

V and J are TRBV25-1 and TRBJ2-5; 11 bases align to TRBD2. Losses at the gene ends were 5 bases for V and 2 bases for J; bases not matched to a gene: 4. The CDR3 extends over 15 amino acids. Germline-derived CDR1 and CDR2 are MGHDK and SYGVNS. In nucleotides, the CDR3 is TGTGCCAGCAGTATGGGACTAGCGGCTCAAGAGACCCAGTACTTC. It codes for CASSMGLAAQETQYF.

The CDR3, as DNA: TGCGCCAGCAGCCAAGTTGGTAGGGATCAGCCCCAGCATTTT. This gives the protein CASSQVGRDQPQHF. The chain couples TRBV4-1 to TRBJ1-5; D is uncertain. Germline V gene lookup returns CDR1 MGHRA and CDR2 YSYEKL. The CDR3 covers 14 residues. V gave up 1 base and J gave up 5 bases, with 9 bases separating them.